The clone carrying this TCR beta chain was seen a handful of times. This sample is drawn from a study of early T cells in non-severe SARS-CoV-2 infection. Germline CDR1 is SGDLS and CDR2 is YYNGEE. V gave up 4 bases and J gave up 4 bases; unmatched junction bases: 7. This CDR3 spans 15 amino acids. One entry per CDR3 protein, called by TCRdb with MiXCR from the 5' RACE reads. There are fewer than 65,000 distinct CDR3 sequences in the sample; 9.5% to 15% occur only once, and less than 1.5% lies in the top ten. The clonotype comes from an adult who was a healthcare worker with PCR-confirmed SARS-CoV-2 infection or an uninfected control (not recorded which). Sequencing was carried out using whole blood. The V gene is TRBV9, the J gene TRBJ2-3; 9 bases are shared with TRBD2. The CDR3 coding sequence is TGTGCCAGCAGCTCGGGACTAGCTCAGTCAGATACGCAGTATTTT. This gives the protein CASSSGLAQSDTQYF. Together with reference TRBV9 and TRBJ2-3, the CDR3 gives the full variable domain: DSGVTQTPKHLITATGQRVTLRCSPRSGDLSVYWYQQSLDQGLQFLIQYYNGEERAKGNILERFSAQQFPDLHSELNLSSLELGDSALYFCASSSGLAQSDTQYFGPGTRLTVL.